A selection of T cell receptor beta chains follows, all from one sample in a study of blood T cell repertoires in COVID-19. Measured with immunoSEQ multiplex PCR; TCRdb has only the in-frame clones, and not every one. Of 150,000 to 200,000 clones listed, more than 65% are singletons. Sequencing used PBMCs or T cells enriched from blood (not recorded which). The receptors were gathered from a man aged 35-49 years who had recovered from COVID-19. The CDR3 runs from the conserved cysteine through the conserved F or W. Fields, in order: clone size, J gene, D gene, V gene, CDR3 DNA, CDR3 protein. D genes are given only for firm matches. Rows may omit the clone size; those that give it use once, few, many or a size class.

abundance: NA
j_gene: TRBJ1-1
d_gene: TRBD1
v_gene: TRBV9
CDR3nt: TGTGCCAGCAGCGTAGATGGGACAGGGAAGAACACTGAAGCTTTCTTT
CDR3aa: CASSVDGTGKNTEAFF

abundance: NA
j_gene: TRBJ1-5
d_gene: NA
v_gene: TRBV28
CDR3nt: TGTGCCAGCATTTTTGGGGCAGGCTTAAATCAGCCCCAGCATTTT
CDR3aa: CASIFGAGLNQPQHF

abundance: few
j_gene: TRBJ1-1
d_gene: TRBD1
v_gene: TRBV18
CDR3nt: TGTGCCAGCTCACCGCAGAGGACAGGGGCGAGCACTGAAGCTTTCTTT
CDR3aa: CASSPQRTGASTEAFF

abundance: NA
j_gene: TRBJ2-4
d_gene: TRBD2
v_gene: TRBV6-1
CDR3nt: TGTGCCAGCAGTGAATTGTCTAGCGGTGCCAAAAACATTCAGTACTTC
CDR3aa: CASSELSSGAKNIQYF

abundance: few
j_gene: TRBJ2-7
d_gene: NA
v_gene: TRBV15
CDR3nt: TGTGCCACCAGCAGTGGGCTACGAGCAGTTCAGTACTTC
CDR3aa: CATSSGLRAVQYF

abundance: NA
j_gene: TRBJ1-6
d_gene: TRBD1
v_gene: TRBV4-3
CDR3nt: TGCGCCAGCAGCCAGGGAAGGACAGGCACCCTCCACTTT
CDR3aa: CASSQGRTGTLHF

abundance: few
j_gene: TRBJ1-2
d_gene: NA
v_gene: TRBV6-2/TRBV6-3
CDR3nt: TGTGCCAGCAGCTCGCAGGGTGCTCGTAAGGGCTACACCTTC
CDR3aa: CASSSQGARKGYTF

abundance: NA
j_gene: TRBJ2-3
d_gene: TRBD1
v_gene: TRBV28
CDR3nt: TGTGCCAGCAGTTTATCAGCCGGGACAGGGGTTAGCGACACAGATACGCAGTATTTT
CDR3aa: CASSLSAGTGVSDTDTQYF

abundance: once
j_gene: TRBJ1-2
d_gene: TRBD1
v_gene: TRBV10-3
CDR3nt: TGTGCCATCAGTGAAGGGACAGACTATGGCTACACCTTC
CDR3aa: CAISEGTDYGYTF

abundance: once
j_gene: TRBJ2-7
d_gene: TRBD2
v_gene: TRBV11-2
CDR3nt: TGTGCCAGCACCGTCTTTAGCGGGACCTACGAGCAGTACTTC
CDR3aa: CASTVFSGTYEQYF

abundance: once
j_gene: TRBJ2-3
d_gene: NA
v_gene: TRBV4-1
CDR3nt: TGCGCCAGCAGCCCTCTTTCGCGGTCTAGCACAGATACGCAGTATTTT
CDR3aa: CASSPLSRSSTDTQYF

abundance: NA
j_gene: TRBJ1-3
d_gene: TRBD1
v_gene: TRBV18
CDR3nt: TGTGCCAGCTCACCCAGGGGGCAAATGGGAAACACCATATATTTT
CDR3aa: CASSPRGQMGNTIYF

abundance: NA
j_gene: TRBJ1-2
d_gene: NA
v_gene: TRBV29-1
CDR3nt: TGCAGCGTTGAAGTCGTAGGGGTTTTCACCTTC
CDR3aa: CSVEVVGVFTF

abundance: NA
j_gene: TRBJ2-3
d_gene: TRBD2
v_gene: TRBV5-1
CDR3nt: TGCGCCAGCAGCTTGTCGGCCAGCGGGGGGGCCTTGGATACGCAGTATTTT
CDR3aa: CASSLSASGGALDTQYF

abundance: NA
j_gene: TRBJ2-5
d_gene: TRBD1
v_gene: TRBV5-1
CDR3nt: TGCGCCAGCAGCTCCCGGGACAGAGAGTACCAAGAGACCCAGTACTTC
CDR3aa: CASSSRDREYQETQYF

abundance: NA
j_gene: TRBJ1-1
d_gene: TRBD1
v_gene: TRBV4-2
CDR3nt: TGTGCCAGCAGCCAGGACAGGACCTTGAACACTGAAGCTTTCTTT
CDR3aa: CASSQDRTLNTEAFF

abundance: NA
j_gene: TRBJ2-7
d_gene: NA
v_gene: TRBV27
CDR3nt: TGTGCCAGCAGTTTGGGCCCTTCCTACGAGCAGTACTTC
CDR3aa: CASSLGPSYEQYF

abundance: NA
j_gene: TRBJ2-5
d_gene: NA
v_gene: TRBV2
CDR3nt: TGTGCCAGCAGTGAAATGCGGGGGCACCAAGAGACCCAGTACTTC
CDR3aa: CASSEMRGHQETQYF

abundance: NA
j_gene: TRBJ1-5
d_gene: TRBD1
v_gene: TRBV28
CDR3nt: TGTGCCAGCAGTCGATGGGACAGCCGTAAAGCCCAGCATTTT
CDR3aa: CASSRWDSRKAQHF

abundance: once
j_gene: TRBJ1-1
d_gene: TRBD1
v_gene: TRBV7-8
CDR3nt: TGTGCCAGCAGCTTAAGGGGGACAGGGGGCAGGACTGAAGCTTTCTTT
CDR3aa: CASSLRGTGGRTEAFF

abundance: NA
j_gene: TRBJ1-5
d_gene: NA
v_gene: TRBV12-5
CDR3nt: TGTGCTAGTGGTGGGGGACACTTATCCCCCTCCGTTAGCAATCAGCCCCAGCATTTT
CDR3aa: CASGGGHLSPSVSNQPQHF

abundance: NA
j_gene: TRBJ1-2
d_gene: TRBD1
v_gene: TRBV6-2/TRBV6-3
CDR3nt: TGTGCCAGCAGTTACCGGGGGGACAGGGGATTCACCTTC
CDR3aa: CASSYRGDRGFTF

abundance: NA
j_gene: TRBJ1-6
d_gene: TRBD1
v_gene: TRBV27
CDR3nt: TGTGCCAGCGGTCGGACAGGGGGCTCTGGCTCCTATAATTCACCCCTCCACTTT
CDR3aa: CASGRTGGSGSYNSPLHF

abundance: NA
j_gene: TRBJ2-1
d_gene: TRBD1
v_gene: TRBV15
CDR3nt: TGTGCCACCAGCAGAGATACCGGGACAGGGGGCAATGAGCAGTTCTTC
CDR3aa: CATSRDTGTGGNEQFF

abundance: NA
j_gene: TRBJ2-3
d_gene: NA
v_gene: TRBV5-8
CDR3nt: TGTGCCAGCAGCTACAGGATAGTTGGTGATACGCAGTATTTT
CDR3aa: CASSYRIVGDTQYF

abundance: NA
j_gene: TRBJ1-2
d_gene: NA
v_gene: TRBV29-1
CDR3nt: TGCAGCTGGTTGAAGGGGGATGGCTACACCTTC
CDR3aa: CSWLKGDGYTF